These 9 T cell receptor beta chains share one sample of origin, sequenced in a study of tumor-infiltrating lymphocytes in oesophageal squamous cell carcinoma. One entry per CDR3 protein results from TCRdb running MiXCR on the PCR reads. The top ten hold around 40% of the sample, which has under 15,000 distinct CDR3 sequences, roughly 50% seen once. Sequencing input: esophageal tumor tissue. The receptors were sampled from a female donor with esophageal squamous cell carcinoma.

The CDR3 DNA sequence: TGCGCCAGCAGCGGGACAGGGTCTGGAAACACCATATATTTT. Its translation: CASSGTGSGNTIYF. The V call is TRBV5-1, the J call TRBJ1-3; 9 bases agree with TRBD1. Germline-derived CDR1 and CDR2 are SGHRS and YFSETQ. Losses at the gene ends were 4 bases for V and 1 base for J; bases not matched to a gene: 0. The CDR3 extends over 14 amino acids.

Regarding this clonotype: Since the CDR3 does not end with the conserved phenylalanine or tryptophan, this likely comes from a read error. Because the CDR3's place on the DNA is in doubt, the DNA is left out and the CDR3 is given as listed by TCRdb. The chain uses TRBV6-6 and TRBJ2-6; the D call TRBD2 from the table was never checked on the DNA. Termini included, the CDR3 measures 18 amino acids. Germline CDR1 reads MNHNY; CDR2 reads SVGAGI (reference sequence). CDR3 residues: CASSRILLAAAGEQYFGA.

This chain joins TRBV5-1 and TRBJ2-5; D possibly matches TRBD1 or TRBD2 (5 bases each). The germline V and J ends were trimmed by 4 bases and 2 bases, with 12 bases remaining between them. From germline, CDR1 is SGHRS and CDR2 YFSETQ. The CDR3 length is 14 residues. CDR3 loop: CASSTGRGQETQYF. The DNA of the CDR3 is TGCGCCAGCAGCACGGGACGGGGACAAGAGACCCAGTACTTC.

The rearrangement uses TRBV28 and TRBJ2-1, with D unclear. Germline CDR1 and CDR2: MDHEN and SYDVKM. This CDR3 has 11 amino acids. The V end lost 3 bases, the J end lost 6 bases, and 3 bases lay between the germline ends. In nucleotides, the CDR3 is TGTGCCAGCAGTTTTTCCAATGAGCAGTTCTTC. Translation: CASSFSNEQFF.

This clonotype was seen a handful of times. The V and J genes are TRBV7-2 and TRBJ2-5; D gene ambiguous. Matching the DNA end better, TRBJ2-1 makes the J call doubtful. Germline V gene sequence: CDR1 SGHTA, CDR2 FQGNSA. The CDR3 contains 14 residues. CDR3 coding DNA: TGTGCCAGCAGCCTTATGCTAGACTACAATGAGCAGTTCTTC. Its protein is CASSLMLDYNEQFF.

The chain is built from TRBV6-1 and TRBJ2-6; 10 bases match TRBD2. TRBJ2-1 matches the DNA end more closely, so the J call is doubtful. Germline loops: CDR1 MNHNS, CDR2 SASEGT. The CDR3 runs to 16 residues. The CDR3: CASSDLSGRTYNEQFF. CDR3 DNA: TGTGCCAGCAGTGACCTTAGCGGGAGGACCTACAATGAGCAGTTCTTC.

The CDR3, as DNA: TGTGCCAGCCTTGGGGGGAATGAGCAGTTCTTC. This sequence encodes CASLGGNEQFF. This chain links TRBV6-1 with TRBJ2-1, with D tentatively TRBD2 (6 bases). Trimming pared 8 bases from V and 7 bases from J, leaving 9 bases between. Germline V gene lookup returns CDR1 MNHNS and CDR2 SASEGT. This CDR3 has 11 residues.

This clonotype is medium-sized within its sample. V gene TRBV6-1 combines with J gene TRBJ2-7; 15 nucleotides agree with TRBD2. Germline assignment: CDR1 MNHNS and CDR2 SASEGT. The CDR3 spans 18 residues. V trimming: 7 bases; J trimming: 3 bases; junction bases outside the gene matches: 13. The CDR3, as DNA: TGTGCCAGCACCGATGGACTAGCGGGAGGGCCAGGGGTCTACGAGCAGTACTTC. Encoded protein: CASTDGLAGGPGVYEQYF.

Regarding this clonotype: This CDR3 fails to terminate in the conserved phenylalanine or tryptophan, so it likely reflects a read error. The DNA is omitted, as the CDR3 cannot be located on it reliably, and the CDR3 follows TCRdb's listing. The CDR3 reads CASSPRPAQ. This chain links TRBV7-2 with TRBJ1-1. Per the germline V gene, CDR1 is SGHTA and CDR2 is FQGNSA. The CDR3 spans 9 amino acids, including both terminal residues.